This record concerns one T cell receptor (beta chain) sequence. Its target is not known. The data belong to a study of cytotoxic CD8 clonotypes in ibrutinib-treated CLL. Study overall: Responses: roughly 25 partial, 2 complete; after median roughly 68 months, around 15 stayed remitted, roughly 12 progressed.

Regarding the study as a whole: The public clonotypes identified were infrequent and showed contraction or stability on treatment. An increase in clonality occurred at ibrutinib response, followed by a return toward baseline at progression.

Data came from immunoSEQ multiplex PCR; TCRdb stores just in-frame clones and leaves some out. The sample contains some 350,000 clones, about 64% of which appear only once. CDR1 and CDR2 from the germline V gene are SGHVS and FQNEAQ. V dropped 2 bases and J dropped 4; count of bases not matched to a gene: 13. The CDR3 consists of 20 residues. This sequence originates from a human donor with chronic lymphocytic leukemia. This chain connects TRBV7-8 to TRBJ2-2; 13 bases are shared with TRBD2. The sample consisted of PBMCs, taken after 36 months of ibrutinib treatment. CDR3 DNA sequence: TGTGCCAGCAGCTTAAGACAGAAGACTAGCGGGAGGTTGGGCACCGGGGAGCTGTTTTTT. The encoded protein is CASSLRQKTSGRLGTGELFF.